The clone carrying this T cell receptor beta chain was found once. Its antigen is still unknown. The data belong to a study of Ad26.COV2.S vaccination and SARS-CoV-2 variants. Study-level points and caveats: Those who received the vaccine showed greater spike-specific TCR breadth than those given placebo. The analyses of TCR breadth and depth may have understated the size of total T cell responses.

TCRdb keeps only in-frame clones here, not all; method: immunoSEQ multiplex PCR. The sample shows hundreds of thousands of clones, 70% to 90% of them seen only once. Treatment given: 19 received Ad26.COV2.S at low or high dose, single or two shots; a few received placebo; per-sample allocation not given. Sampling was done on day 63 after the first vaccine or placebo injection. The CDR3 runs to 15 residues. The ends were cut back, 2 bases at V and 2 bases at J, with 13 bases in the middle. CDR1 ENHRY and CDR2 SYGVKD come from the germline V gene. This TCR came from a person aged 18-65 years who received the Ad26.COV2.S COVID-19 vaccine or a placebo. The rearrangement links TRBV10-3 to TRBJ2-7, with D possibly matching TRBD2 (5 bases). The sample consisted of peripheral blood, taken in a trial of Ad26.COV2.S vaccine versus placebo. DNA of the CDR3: TGTGCCATCAGTGAGACTCGGGGTTTTACCTACGAGCAGTACTTC. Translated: CAISETRGFTYEQYF.